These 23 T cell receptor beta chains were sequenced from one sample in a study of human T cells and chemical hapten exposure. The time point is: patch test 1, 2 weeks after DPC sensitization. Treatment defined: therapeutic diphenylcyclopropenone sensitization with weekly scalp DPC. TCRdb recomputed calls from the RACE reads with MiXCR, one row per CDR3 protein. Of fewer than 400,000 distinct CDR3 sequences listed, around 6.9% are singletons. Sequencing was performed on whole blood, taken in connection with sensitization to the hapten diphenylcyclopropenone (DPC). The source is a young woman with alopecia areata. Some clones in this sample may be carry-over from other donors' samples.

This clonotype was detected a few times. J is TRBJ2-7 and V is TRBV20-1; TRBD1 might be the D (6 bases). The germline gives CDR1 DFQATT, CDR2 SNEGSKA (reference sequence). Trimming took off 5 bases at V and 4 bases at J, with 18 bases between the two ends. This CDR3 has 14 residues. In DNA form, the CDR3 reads TGCAGTGCTCCTGACCTTGGCGACAGGTACGAGCAGTACTTC. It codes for CSAPDLGDRYEQYF.

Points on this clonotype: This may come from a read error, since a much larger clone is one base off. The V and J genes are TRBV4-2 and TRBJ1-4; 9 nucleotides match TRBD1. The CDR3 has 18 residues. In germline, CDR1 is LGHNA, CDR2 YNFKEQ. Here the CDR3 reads CASNQDLDRGDANEKLFF. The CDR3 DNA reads TGTGCCAGCAACCAAGATCTCGACAGGGGGGATGCTAATGAAAAACTGTTTTTT.

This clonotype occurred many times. CDR3 amino acids: CASVDLSDTQYF. CDR3 sequence (DNA): TGTGCCAGCGTGGACCTAAGTGATACGCAGTATTTT. The rearrangement uses TRBV2 and TRBJ2-3; D unclear. Trimming pared 8 bases from V and 6 bases from J, leaving 12 bases between. The CDR3 totals 12 residues. From germline, CDR1 is SNHLY and CDR2 FYNNEI.

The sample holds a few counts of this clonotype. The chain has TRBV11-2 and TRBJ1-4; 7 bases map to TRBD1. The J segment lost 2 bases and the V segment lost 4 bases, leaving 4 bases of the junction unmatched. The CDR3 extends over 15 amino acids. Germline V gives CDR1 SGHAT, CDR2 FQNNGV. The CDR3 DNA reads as TGTGCCAGCAGCTCCACAGGGGCGACTAATGAAAAACTGTTTTTT. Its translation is CASSSTGATNEKLFF. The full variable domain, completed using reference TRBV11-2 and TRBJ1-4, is EAGVAQSPRYKIIEKRQSVAFWCNPISGHATLYWYQQILGQGPKLLIQFQNNGVVDDSQLPKDRFSAERLKGVDSTLKIQPAKLEDSAVYLCASSSTGATNEKLFFGSGTQLSVL.

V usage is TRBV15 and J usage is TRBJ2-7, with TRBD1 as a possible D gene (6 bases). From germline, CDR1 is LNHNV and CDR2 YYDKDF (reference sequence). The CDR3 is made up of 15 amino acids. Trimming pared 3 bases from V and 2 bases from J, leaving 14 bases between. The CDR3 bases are TGTGCCACCAGCAGCTATCAGGACAGAGCCTACGAGCAGTACTTC. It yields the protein CATSSYQDRAYEQYF.

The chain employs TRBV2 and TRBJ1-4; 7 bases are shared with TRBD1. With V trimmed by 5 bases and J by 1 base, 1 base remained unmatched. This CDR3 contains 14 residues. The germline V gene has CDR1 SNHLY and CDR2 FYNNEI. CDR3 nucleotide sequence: TGTGCCAGCAGTAACAGGGGAACTAATGAAAAACTGTTTTTT. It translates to CASSNRGTNEKLFF.

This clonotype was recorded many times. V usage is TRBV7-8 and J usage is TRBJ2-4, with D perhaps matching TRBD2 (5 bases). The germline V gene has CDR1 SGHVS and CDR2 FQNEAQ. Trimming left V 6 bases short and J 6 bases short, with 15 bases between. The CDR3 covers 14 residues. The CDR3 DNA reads TGTGCCAGCAGTCAAGGGCGGGTAGGAAACATTCAGTACTTC. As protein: CASSQGRVGNIQYF.

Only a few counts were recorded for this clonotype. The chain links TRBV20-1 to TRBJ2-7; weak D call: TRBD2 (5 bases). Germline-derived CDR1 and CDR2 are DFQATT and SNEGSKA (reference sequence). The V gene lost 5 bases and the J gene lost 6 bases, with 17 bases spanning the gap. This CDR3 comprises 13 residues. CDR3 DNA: TGCAGTGCTCCGCCCCTTCTAGCTCGCGAGCAGTACTTC. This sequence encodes CSAPPLLAREQYF.

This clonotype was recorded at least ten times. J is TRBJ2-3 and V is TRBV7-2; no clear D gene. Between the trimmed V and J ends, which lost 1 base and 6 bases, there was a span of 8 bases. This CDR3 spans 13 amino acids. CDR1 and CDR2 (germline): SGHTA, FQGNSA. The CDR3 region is CASSLGPDDTQYF. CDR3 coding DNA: TGTGCCAGCAGCTTAGGCCCGGACGATACGCAGTATTTT.

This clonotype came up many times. CDR3 nucleotide sequence: TGCGCCAGCAGCTTCGATCGTGTCGGCCAAGAGACCCAGTACTTC. Protein: CASSFDRVGQETQYF. The chain joins TRBV5-1 to TRBJ2-5; the D is unclear. Germline CDR1 reads SGHRS; CDR2 reads YFSETQ. Trimming took 2 bases from V and 1 from J, leaving 12 bases between them. The CDR3 consists of 15 residues.

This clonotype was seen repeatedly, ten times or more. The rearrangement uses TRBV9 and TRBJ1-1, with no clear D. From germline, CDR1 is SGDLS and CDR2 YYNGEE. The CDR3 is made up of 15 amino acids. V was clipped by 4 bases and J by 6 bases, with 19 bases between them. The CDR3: CASSSRGNANAEAFF. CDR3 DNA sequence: TGTGCCAGCAGCTCCCGCGGGAATGCGAATGCTGAAGCTTTCTTT.

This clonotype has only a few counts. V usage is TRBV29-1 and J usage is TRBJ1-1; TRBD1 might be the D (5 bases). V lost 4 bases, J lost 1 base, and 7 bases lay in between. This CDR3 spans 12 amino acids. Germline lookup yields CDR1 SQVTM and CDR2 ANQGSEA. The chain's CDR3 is CSVARANTEAFF. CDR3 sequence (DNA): TGCAGCGTTGCCAGGGCGAACACTGAAGCTTTCTTT.

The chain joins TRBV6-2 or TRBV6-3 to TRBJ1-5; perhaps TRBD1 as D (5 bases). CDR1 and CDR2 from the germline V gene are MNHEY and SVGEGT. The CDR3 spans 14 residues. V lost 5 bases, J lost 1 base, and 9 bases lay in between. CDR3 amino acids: CASSPGLSNQPQHF. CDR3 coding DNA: TGTGCCAGCAGTCCAGGGTTAAGCAATCAGCCCCAGCATTTT.

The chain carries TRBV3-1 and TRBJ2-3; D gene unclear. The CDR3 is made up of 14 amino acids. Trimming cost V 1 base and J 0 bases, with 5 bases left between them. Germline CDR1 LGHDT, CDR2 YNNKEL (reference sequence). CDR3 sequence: CASSQAKSTDTQYF. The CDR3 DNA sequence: TGTGCCAGCAGCCAAGCAAAGAGCACAGATACGCAGTATTTT.

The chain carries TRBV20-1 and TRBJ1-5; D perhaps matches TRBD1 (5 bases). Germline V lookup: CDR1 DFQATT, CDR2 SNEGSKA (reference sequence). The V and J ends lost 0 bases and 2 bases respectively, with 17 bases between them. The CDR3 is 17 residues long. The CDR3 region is CSARDIMQGVGNQPQHF. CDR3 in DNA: TGCAGTGCTAGAGATATAATGCAGGGCGTAGGCAATCAGCCCCAGCATTTT.

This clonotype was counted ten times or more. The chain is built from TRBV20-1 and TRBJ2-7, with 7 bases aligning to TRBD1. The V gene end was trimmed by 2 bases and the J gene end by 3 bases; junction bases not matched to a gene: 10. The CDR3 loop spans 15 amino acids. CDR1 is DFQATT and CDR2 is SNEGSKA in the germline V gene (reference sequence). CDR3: CSARTSQGEIYEQYF. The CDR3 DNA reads TGCAGTGCTAGAACCAGCCAGGGGGAGATCTACGAGCAGTACTTC.

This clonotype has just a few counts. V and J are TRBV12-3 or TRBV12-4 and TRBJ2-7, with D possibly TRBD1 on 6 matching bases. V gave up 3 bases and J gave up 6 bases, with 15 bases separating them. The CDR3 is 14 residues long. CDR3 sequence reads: CASSFGRGGSEQYF. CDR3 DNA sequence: TGTGCCAGCAGTTTCGGCAGGGGTGGGTCCGAGCAGTACTTC.

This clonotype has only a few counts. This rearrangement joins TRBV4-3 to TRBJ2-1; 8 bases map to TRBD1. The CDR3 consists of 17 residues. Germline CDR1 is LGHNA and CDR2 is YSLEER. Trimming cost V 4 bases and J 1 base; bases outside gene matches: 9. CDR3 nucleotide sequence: TGCGCCAGCAGCCGAGAGACAGGGGATAGTTCCTACAATGAGCAGTTCTTC. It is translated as CASSRETGDSSYNEQFF.

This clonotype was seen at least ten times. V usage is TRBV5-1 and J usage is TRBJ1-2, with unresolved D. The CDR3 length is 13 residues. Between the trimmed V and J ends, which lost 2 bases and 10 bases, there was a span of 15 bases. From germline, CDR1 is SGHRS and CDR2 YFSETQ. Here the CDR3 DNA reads TGCGCCAGCAGCTTCAACGGTGTGAGCGTCTACACCTTC. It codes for CASSFNGVSVYTF.

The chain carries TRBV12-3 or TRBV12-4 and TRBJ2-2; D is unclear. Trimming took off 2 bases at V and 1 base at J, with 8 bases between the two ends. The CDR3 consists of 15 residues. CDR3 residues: CASSLFARNTGELFF. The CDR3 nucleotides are TGTGCCAGCAGTTTATTTGCCAGGAACACCGGGGAGCTGTTTTTT.

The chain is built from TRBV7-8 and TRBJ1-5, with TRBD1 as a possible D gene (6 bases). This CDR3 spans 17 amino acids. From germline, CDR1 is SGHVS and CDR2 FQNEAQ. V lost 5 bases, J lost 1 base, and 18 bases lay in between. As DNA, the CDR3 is TGTGCCAGCAGCGCGTACCGAGGGGGTTTGAGCAATCAGCCCCAGCATTTT. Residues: CASSAYRGGLSNQPQHF.

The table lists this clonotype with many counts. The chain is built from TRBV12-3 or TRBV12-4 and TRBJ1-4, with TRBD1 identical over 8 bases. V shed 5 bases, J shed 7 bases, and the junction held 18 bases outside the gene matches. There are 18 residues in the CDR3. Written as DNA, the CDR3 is TGTGCCAGCAGTCAACCCGGACAGGGCGTCAACCGCGTTGAAAAACTGTTTTTT. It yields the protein CASSQPGQGVNRVEKLFF.

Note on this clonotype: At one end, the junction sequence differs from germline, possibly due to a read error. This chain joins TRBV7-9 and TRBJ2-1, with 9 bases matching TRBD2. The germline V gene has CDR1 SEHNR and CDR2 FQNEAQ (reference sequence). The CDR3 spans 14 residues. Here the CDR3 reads CASSLAGPQNEQFF. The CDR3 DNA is TGTGCCAGCAGCCTAGCGGGGCCTCAGAACGAGCAGTTCTTC.